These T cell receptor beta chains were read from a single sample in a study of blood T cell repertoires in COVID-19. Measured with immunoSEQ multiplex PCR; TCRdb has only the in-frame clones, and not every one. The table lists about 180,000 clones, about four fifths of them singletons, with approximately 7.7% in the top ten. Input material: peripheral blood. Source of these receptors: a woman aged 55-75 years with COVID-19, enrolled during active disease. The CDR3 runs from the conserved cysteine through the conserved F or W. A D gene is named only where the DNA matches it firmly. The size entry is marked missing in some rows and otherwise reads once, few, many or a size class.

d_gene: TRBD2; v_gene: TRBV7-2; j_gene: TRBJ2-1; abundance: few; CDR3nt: TGTGCCAGCAGCTTAGTTGCTAGCGGGAGGTCGGGAGGGTTCTTC; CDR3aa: CASSLVASGRSGGFF
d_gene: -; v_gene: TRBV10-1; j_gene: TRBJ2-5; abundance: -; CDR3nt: TGCGCCAGCAGTGACGGCAGGGGCAACCAAGAGACCCAGTACTTC; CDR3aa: CASSDGRGNQETQYF
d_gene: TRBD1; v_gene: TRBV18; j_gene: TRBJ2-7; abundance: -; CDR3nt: TGTGCCAGCTCCCCCGGTTTGAGTTGGTATTTCCAGGGGGATGATTACGAGCAGTACTTC; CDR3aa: CASSPGLSWYFQGDDYEQYF
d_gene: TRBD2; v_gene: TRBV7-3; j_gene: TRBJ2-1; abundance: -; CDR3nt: TGTGCCAGCAGCTTTTCGAGGGGAGGGAATGAGCAGTTCTTC; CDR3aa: CASSFSRGGNEQFF
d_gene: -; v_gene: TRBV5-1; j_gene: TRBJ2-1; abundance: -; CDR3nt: TGCGCCAGCAGTTCCATCTGGGCGGGCGAGCAGTTCTTC; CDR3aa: CASSSIWAGEQFF
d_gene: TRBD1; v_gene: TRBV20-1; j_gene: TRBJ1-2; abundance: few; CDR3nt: TGCAGTGCTAGTCCTACAGGGGAGAACTATGGCTACACCTTC; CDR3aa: CSASPTGENYGYTF
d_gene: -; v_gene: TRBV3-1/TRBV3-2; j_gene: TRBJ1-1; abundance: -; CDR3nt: TGTGCCAGCAGCCAAGGAGGATTAGAACTTCTAAACACTGAAGCTTTCTTT; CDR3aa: CASSQGGLELLNTEAFF
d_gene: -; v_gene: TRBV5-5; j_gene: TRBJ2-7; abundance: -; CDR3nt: TGTGCCAGCAGCTTGGACAGGGTCCACGAGCAGTACTTC; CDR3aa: CASSLDRVHEQYF
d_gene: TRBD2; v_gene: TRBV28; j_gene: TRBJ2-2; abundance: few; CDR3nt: TGTGCCAGCAGTTTTAGGGGACTAGCGGGAGTTAACACCGGGGAGCTGTTTTTT; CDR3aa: CASSFRGLAGVNTGELFF
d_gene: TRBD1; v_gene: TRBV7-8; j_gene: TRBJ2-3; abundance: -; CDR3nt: TGTGCCAGCAGCCCGCGCCACCGGGACAGGAGTCTTCGAACAACCACAGATACGCAGTATTTT; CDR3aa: CASSPRHRDRSLRTTTDTQYF
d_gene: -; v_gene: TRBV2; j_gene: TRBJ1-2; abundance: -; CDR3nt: TGTGCCAGCATTGGGACATCCCGTGGCTACACCTTC; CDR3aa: CASIGTSRGYTF